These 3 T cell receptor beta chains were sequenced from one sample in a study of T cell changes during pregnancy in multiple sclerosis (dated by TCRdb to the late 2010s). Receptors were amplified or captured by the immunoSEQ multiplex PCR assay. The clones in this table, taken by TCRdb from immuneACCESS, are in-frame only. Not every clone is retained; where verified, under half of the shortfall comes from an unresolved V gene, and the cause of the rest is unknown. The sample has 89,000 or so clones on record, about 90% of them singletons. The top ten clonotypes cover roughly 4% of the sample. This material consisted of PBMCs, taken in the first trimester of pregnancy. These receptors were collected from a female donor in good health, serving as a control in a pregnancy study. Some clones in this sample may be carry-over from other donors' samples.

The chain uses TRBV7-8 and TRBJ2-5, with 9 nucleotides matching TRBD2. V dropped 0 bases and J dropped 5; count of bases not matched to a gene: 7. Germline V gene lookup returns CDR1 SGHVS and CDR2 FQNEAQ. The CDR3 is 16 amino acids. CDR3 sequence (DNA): TGTGCCAGCAGCTTAGCCCTAGCGGGGACTCGGGAGACCCAGTACTTC. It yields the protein CASSLALAGTRETQYF.

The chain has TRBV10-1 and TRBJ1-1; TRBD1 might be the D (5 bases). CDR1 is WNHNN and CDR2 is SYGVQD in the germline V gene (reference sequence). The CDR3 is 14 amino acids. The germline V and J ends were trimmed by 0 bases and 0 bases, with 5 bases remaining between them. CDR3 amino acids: CASSESGVNTEAFF. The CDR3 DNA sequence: TGCGCCAGCAGTGAGTCAGGGGTGAACACTGAAGCTTTCTTT.

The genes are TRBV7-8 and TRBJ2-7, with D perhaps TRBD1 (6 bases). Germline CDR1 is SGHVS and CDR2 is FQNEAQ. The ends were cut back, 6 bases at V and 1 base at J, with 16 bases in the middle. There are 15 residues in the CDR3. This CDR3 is CASSPQGGPSYEQYF. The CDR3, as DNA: TGTGCCAGCAGTCCTCAAGGGGGACCTTCCTACGAGCAGTACTTC.